There are a few counts of the clone carrying this T cell receptor beta chain. Its matching antigen is unknown. The data stem from a study of cytomegalovirus exposure and HLA in healthy donors. Study findings and constraints: Researchers counted about 150 TCR beta chains as cytomegalovirus-associated.

CDR3 size: 15 residues. CDR1 LNHNV and CDR2 YYDKDF come from the germline V gene (reference sequence). J was trimmed by 4 bases and V by 0 bases; bases with no gene match: 3. TCRdb's copy holds only in-frame clones and misses some; the assay was immunoSEQ multiplex PCR. The profile covers over 130,000 clones, with more than 75% appearing a single time and roughly 10% taken by the ten largest. The TCR comes from a man aged 18 to 29 in good health and CMV-seropositive. Sequenced material: PBMCs. This chain connects TRBV15 to TRBJ2-7, with TRBD2 identical over 10 bases. DNA of the CDR3: TGTGCCACCAGCAGAGATGGAGCGGGAGGGTACGAGCAGTACTTC. This encodes CATSRDGAGGYEQYF.